This T cell receptor (beta chain) appears in the sequencing data of a study of blood T cells in healthy people across ages. Trimming took off 4 bases at V and 7 bases at J, with 10 bases between the two ends. Germline V CDR1 and CDR2: MGHDK, SYGVNS. The CDR3 loop spans 12 amino acids. Together with a sample-barcoded 5' primer, a J-beta primer mix was included in a second PCR lasting about 7 to 12 cycles. TCRdb independently ran MiXCR on the 5' RACE reads; one entry per CDR3 protein. Of about 640,000 distinct CDR3 sequences in the sample, under 70% were seen once. The sequence derives from a man aged 60 to 75 in good health. The V and J genes are TRBV25-1 and TRBJ1-2; D uncertain. The sequenced sample consisted of blood. The CDR3: CASSGPSVGYTF. The CDR3 DNA follows: TGTGCCAGCAGTGGTCCGTCGGTTGGCTACACCTTC.